The 28 T cell receptor beta chains presented below share a single source sample, sequenced in a study of spatial heterogeneity in lung cancer. Study observations and caveats: The study found that expanded intratumoral alpha and beta TCR counts tracked tumor mutation counts.

Antigens of these TCRs are unknown. TCRdb re-called the 5' RACE reads with MiXCR, one entry per CDR3 protein. The profile covers 20,000 to 25,000 distinct CDR3 sequences, with roughly 6.5% appearing a single time and about a tenth taken by the ten largest. Time point reported: sample taken at primary tumor resection. The sample consisted of lung tumor tissue, taken at surgery. The receptors come from a male donor with early-stage non-small cell lung cancer.

The chain recombines TRBV18 with TRBJ1-5; TRBD1 matches 7 bases. CDR3 length equals 13 residues. J was trimmed by 8 bases and V by 6 bases; bases with no gene match: 7. Germline CDR1 and CDR2: KGHSH and LQKENI. The CDR3 is CASSFQGEEPQHF. Here the CDR3 DNA reads TGTGCCAGCTCCTTTCAGGGGGAAGAGCCCCAGCATTTT.

This clonotype was counted at least ten times. This chain joins TRBV11-2 and TRBJ2-1; D might be TRBD2 (6 bases). V shed 5 bases and J shed 14 bases, with 13 bases lying between them. The CDR3 spans 11 residues. Per germline, CDR1 SGHAT and CDR2 FQNNGV. The CDR3 coding sequence is TGTGCCAGCAGCCCGGGAGTCGTCGAGTTCTTC. Amino acids: CASSPGVVEFF.

In its sample, this clonotype was seen many times. The gene calls are TRBV12-3 or TRBV12-4 and TRBJ2-7; 11 bases map to TRBD1. V was clipped by 7 bases and J by 9 bases; unmatched bases: 5. The CDR3 loop spans 12 amino acids. The CDR3 DNA is TGTGCCAGCACCTCGGACAGGGGGCGGCAGTACTTC. Its protein product is CASTSDRGRQYF.

The chain combines TRBV20-1 with TRBJ1-6; D uncertain. There are 15 residues in the CDR3. CDR1 and CDR2 from the germline V gene are DFQATT and SNEGSKA (reference sequence). The ends were cut back, 6 bases at V and 13 bases at J, with 25 bases in the middle. The CDR3 here is CSAMNTRDPNMPLHF. Here the CDR3 DNA reads TGCAGTGCCATGAATACCCGAGACCCCAATATGCCCCTCCACTTT.

This chain joins TRBV7-6 and TRBJ2-2; no clear D gene. The CDR3 loop spans 15 amino acids. V lost 1 base and J lost 2, with 8 bases in between. Germline CDR1 SGHVS, CDR2 FNYEAQ. The CDR3 here is CASSLDRINTGELFF. The CDR3 DNA reads TGTGCCAGCAGCTTAGACCGGATTAACACCGGGGAGCTGTTTTTT.

This clonotype was counted only a few times. The chain combines TRBV12-3 or TRBV12-4 with TRBJ1-6, with 7 bases matching TRBD1. V was clipped by 7 bases and J by 10 bases; unmatched bases: 10. This CDR3 has 14 residues. CDR3 bases: TGTGCCAGCACTACAGGGGTCGAGCGATCACCCCTCCACTTT. Protein product: CASTTGVERSPLHF.

Sample share makes this clonotype medium-sized. This chain links TRBV28 with TRBJ2-1, with 9 nucleotides matching TRBD1. This CDR3 has 17 amino acids. J lost 3 bases, V lost 5 bases, and 11 bases had no gene match. The germline CDR1 and CDR2 sequences are MDHEN and SYDVKM. The CDR3 protein is CASSPPTDRGDYNEQFF. CDR3 in DNA: TGTGCCAGCAGTCCGCCCACAGACAGGGGGGACTACAATGAGCAGTTCTTC.

In its sample, this clonotype ranks as medium-sized. The chain recombines TRBV3-1 with TRBJ2-3; tentatively, D is TRBD2 (6 bases). Germline CDR1 and CDR2: LGHDT and YNNKEL (reference sequence). The CDR3 sequence is 18 residues long. V was pared by 3 bases and J by 3 bases, with 22 bases between. CDR3 in DNA: TGTGCCAGCAGCCAGGACCCCTGGAGGGAAGCCGCGACAGATACGCAGTATTTT. Protein sequence: CASSQDPWREAATDTQYF.

This clonotype was counted at least ten times. The rearrangement joins TRBV7-9 to TRBJ2-1; 7 bases map to TRBD1. V trimming: 5 bases; J trimming: 6 bases; junction bases outside the gene matches: 4. This CDR3 is 13 amino acids long. CDR1 is SEHNR and CDR2 is FQNEAQ in the germline V gene (reference sequence). The CDR3 DNA sequence: TGTGCCAGCAGCGCCGGGACAGTCAATGAGCAGTTCTTC. Protein product: CASSAGTVNEQFF.

The chain employs TRBV28 and TRBJ2-1; D gene uncertain. From germline, CDR1 is MDHEN and CDR2 SYDVKM. V lost 2 bases, J lost 9 bases, and 5 bases lay in between. CDR3 length: 11 residues. The CDR3 loop reads CASSLTAEQFF. Written as DNA, the CDR3 is TGTGCCAGCAGTTTAACCGCTGAGCAGTTCTTC.

This clonotype was counted at least ten times. The genes are TRBV7-3 and TRBJ2-5; tentative D call: TRBD1 (6 bases). This CDR3 is 13 amino acids long. Trimming took off 5 bases at V and 5 bases at J, with 12 bases between the two ends. Germline CDR1 is SGHTA and CDR2 is FQGTGA. The CDR3 DNA follows: TGTGCCAGCAGCCCAGTTGGGGGCGAGACCCAGTACTTC. It yields the protein CASSPVGGETQYF.

This clonotype was counted at least ten times. The V call is TRBV9, the J call TRBJ1-2; D remains unclear. CDR3 length: 12 residues. V lost 6 bases and J lost 1, with 7 bases in between. Germline V gives CDR1 SGDLS, CDR2 YYNGEE. The CDR3 loop is CASNLHNYGYTF. As DNA, the CDR3 is TGTGCCAGCAACCTCCATAACTATGGCTACACCTTC.

This clonotype appeared a few times. The V gene is TRBV20-1, the J gene TRBJ2-7, with 10 bases lining up with TRBD1. The CDR3 loop spans 13 amino acids. Germline loops: CDR1 DFQATT, CDR2 SNEGSKA (reference sequence). Trimming took 5 bases from V and 3 from J; bases not matched to a gene: 4. The CDR3 loop reads CSADRGRLYEQYF. For the CDR3, the DNA is TGCAGTGCTGACAGGGGGCGTCTCTACGAGCAGTACTTC.

In its sample, this clonotype was seen many times. The chain combines TRBV20-1 with TRBJ1-5; D call uncertain. The V and J ends lost 3 bases and 2 bases respectively, with 14 bases between them. Germline CDR1 DFQATT, CDR2 SNEGSKA (reference sequence). CDR3 length equals 15 residues. CDR3 coding DNA: TGCAGTGCTAGTGCGGGGAACCCTGGCAATCAGCCCCAGCATTTT. It yields the protein CSASAGNPGNQPQHF.

This clonotype was counted many times. V and J are TRBV5-1 and TRBJ2-2; D not resolved. Germline lookup yields CDR1 SGHRS and CDR2 YFSETQ. V was trimmed by 4 bases and J by 7 bases, leaving 14 bases between them. CDR3 length: 14 residues. CDR3 residues: CASSVFLSGGELFF. As DNA, the CDR3 is TGCGCCAGCAGCGTATTTCTGTCGGGCGGGGAGCTGTTTTTT.

V is TRBV20-1 and J is TRBJ2-5, with 9 bases that match TRBD1. The V gene end was trimmed by 6 bases and the J gene end by 4 bases; junction bases not matched to a gene: 12. Germline V gives CDR1 DFQATT, CDR2 SNEGSKA (reference sequence). This CDR3 is 15 amino acids long. Here the CDR3 reads CSAPQPGTGTETQYF. DNA for the CDR3: TGCAGTGCCCCCCAACCCGGGACAGGGACAGAGACCCAGTACTTC.

This clonotype has at least ten counts. The V and J genes are TRBV6-5 and TRBJ1-5, with a possible D match to TRBD1 (5 bases). V was shortened by 8 bases and J by 7 bases, with 12 bases between the two germline ends. CDR3 length: 12 amino acids. Germline CDR1 is MNHEY and CDR2 is SVGAGI. The CDR3 DNA reads as TGTGCCAGCGGAAGGACACACCAGCCCCAGCATTTT. It encodes CASGRTHQPQHF.

CDR3: CATSDPLAGGSHNEQFF. The CDR3 DNA follows: TGTGCCACCAGTGACCCCTTAGCGGGAGGGTCCCACAATGAGCAGTTCTTC. The chain is built from TRBV24-1 and TRBJ2-1; 11 nucleotides align to TRBD2. V lost 4 bases and J lost 5; bases outside the gene matches: 9. CDR1 is KGHDR, CDR2 SFDVKD, per germline. The CDR3 consists of 17 residues.

This clonotype was seen repeatedly, ten times or more. The chain is built from TRBV29-1 and TRBJ1-5; D may be TRBD1 (6 bases). CDR1 is SQVTM and CDR2 is ANQGSEA in the germline V gene. Trimming took 7 bases from V and 7 from J, leaving 14 bases between them. The CDR3 consists of 12 residues. The CDR3 region has the DNA TGCAGCGCACAACAGGGTACCCAGCCCCAGCATTTT. Translating gives CSAQQGTQPQHF.

This clonotype was detected ten times or more. The rearrangement links TRBV10-3 to TRBJ1-1; D not resolved. Deletions cut 2 bases from V and 0 bases from J, with 7 bases between. The CDR3 loop spans 14 amino acids. In germline, CDR1 is ENHRY, CDR2 SYGVKD. In DNA form, the CDR3 reads TGTGCCATCAGTGAGGGACCATTGAACACTGAAGCTTTCTTT. It translates to CAISEGPLNTEAFF.

This clonotype was seen a handful of times. One end of the junction is discordant with germline, which a read error may explain. This rearrangement joins TRBV7-2 to TRBJ2-1; 7 nucleotides agree with TRBD2. Germline V CDR1 and CDR2: SGHTA, FQGNSA. The CDR3 is 13 residues long. The CDR3 DNA follows: TGTGCCAGCAGCTCCCAGCCCCCCAGCGGGGTCGTCTTC. This encodes CASSSQPPSGVVF. Filled out from reference TRBV7-2 and TRBJ2-1, the complete variable domain reads GAGVSQSPSNKVTEKGKDVELRCDPISGHTALYWYRQSLGQGLEFLIYFQGNSAPDKSGLPSDRFSAERTGGSVSTLTIQRTQQEDSAVYLCASSSQPPSGVVFGPGTRLTVL.

The chain joins TRBV18 to TRBJ1-4; 7 bases line up with TRBD1. Germline CDR1 is KGHSH and CDR2 is LQKENI. Losses at the gene ends were 2 bases for V and 7 bases for J; bases not matched to a gene: 4. The CDR3 has 14 residues. The CDR3 region is CASSPIGGLEKLFF. The CDR3 coding sequence is TGTGCCAGCTCACCAATAGGGGGCCTTGAAAAACTGTTTTTT.

Sample share makes this clonotype medium-sized (0.01 to 0.1%). This rearrangement joins TRBV6-5 to TRBJ2-7, with D perhaps TRBD1 or TRBD2 (6 bases each). CDR1 and CDR2 (germline): MNHEY, SVGAGI. The CDR3 totals 13 residues. Between the trimmed V and J ends, which lost 7 bases and 2 bases, there was a span of 12 bases. CDR3 in amino acids: CASTKGGTYEQYF. CDR3 coding DNA: TGTGCCAGCACTAAGGGGGGCACCTACGAGCAGTACTTC.

This clonotype was recorded many times. The chain carries TRBV5-1 and TRBJ1-5; 8 positions match TRBD1. V lost 5 bases, J lost 5 bases, and 3 bases stayed unmatched. The CDR3 has 13 amino acids. Per germline, CDR1 SGHRS and CDR2 YFSETQ. CDR3 in DNA: TGCGCCAGCAGGGGACAGGTGGATCAGCCCCAGCATTTT. Protein product: CASRGQVDQPQHF.

At least ten counts were recorded for this clonotype. V gene TRBV3-1 combines with J gene TRBJ2-7; 10 nucleotides align to TRBD1. Germline trimming cut 4 bases from V and 6 bases from J; bases unmatched to any gene: 12. Germline V gene sequence: CDR1 LGHDT, CDR2 YNNKEL (reference sequence). The CDR3 totals 16 residues. The DNA of the CDR3 is TGTGCCAGCAGCCTATGGCGACAGGGGGCTCGAAGCGAGCAGTACTTC. It yields the protein CASSLWRQGARSEQYF.

This clonotype was counted ten times or more. J is TRBJ1-2 and V is TRBV20-1; 10 bases map to TRBD1. This CDR3 comprises 12 residues. Trimming at V came to 6 bases and at J to 7 bases, leaving 5 bases not matched to a gene. Looked up from germline, CDR1 is DFQATT and CDR2 is SNEGSKA (reference sequence). The CDR3 loop reads CSARTGGLGYTF. The DNA of the CDR3 is TGCAGTGCCCGGACAGGGGGTCTTGGCTACACCTTC.

This clonotype was picked up many times. The gene calls are TRBV10-3 and TRBJ2-2; 7 nucleotides line up with TRBD2. V lost 3 bases, J lost 1 base, and 8 bases stayed unmatched. The CDR3 is 17 amino acids. Germline V lookup: CDR1 ENHRY, CDR2 SYGVKD. Here the CDR3 DNA reads TGTGCCATCAGTGACCCGGGGGTAGCGGGGAACACCGGGGAGCTGTTTTTT. Its protein is CAISDPGVAGNTGELFF.

This clonotype came up many times. This rearrangement joins TRBV6-2 or TRBV6-3 to TRBJ2-5, with 8 bases matching TRBD2. The CDR3 is made up of 12 amino acids. The germline V gene encodes CDR1 MNHEY and CDR2 SVGEGT. V lost 10 bases to trimming and J lost 6 bases; unmatched junction nucleotides: 7. For the CDR3, the DNA is TGTGCCACCAATACGGGGGGGAAGACCCAGTACTTC. This sequence encodes CATNTGGKTQYF.